Following are 13 T cell receptor beta chains from one sample sequenced in a study of cytomegalovirus exposure and HLA in healthy donors. It was with 60 Vbeta and 13 Jbeta primers that the PCR ran. Assay used: immunoSEQ multiplex PCR; TCRdb lists only in-frame clones, some missing. The table has 150,000 to 200,000 clones, roughly 84% seen once. The sample comprised PBMCs. These receptors came from a man aged 25 to 40 in good health and CMV-seronegative.

This clone appeared a few times. V is TRBV6-1 and J is TRBJ1-5; 10 bases are a match to TRBD1. The CDR3 runs to 15 residues. V lost 7 bases and J lost 6; bases outside the gene matches: 9. Germline assignment: CDR1 MNHNS and CDR2 SASEGT. The CDR3 DNA follows: TGTGCCAGCACGGGACAGGGGAGGATAGGTCAGCCCCAGCATTTT. Its translation is CASTGQGRIGQPQHF.

This clone appeared a few times. Other DNA sequences within the sample encode an identical CDR3. The J gene is TRBJ2-3, the V gene TRBV6-1; 13 bases agree with TRBD2. The CDR3 contains 15 residues. Unmatched junction bases numbered 2, after V lost 2 bases and J lost 6 bases. Germline V lookup: CDR1 MNHNS, CDR2 SASEGT. In DNA, the CDR3 is TGTGCCAGCAGTGAAACTAGCGGGGGGGCCGATACGCAGTATTTT. This encodes CASSETSGGADTQYF.

V and J are TRBV5-1 and TRBJ2-1; D is ambiguous. The CDR3 sequence is 13 residues long. V dropped 3 bases and J dropped 4 bases, with 8 bases sitting between them. Germline values: CDR1 SGHRS, CDR2 YFSETQ. CDR3 sequence reads: CASSSESYNEQFF. The CDR3 DNA reads as TGCGCCAGCAGCTCGGAGTCTTACAATGAGCAGTTCTTC.

The rearrangement uses TRBV5-1 and TRBJ1-3; D remains unclear. The CDR3 runs to 14 residues. Trimming removed 0 bases from V and 3 bases from J, with 7 bases in between. Germline V gene lookup returns CDR1 SGHRS and CDR2 YFSETQ. The CDR3 nucleotides are TGCGCCAGCAGCTTGGGTGGAGATGGAAACACCATATATTTT. Encoded protein: CASSLGGDGNTIYF.

The V call is TRBV27, the J call TRBJ2-7; unclear D gene. Trimming pared 0 bases from V and 3 bases from J, leaving 9 bases between. Germline V lookup: CDR1 MNHEY, CDR2 SMNVEV (reference sequence). The CDR3 contains 14 residues. Here the CDR3 DNA reads TGTGCCAGCAGTTTATCCCGAACTCACTACGAGCAGTACTTC. It yields the protein CASSLSRTHYEQYF.

The chain combines TRBV7-9 with TRBJ2-2, with 11 bases matching TRBD1. V was clipped by 3 bases and J by 6 bases; unmatched bases: 9. The CDR3 contains 17 residues. CDR1 and CDR2 from the germline V gene are SEHNR and FQNEAQ (reference sequence). CDR3 residues: CASSFVPGQGGSGELFF. The CDR3, as DNA: TGTGCCAGCAGCTTCGTCCCGGGACAGGGGGGATCCGGGGAGCTGTTTTTT.

The CDR3: CASSAGTPRTDTQYF. Here the CDR3 DNA reads TGTGCCAGCAGTGCCGGGACTCCCCGCACAGATACGCAGTATTTT. The genes are TRBV6-5 and TRBJ2-3, with D possibly being TRBD2 (6 bases). V dropped 5 bases and J dropped 1 base, with 13 bases sitting between them. The germline gives CDR1 MNHEY, CDR2 SVGAGI. The CDR3 consists of 15 residues.

The chain recombines TRBV28 with TRBJ1-4; TRBD1 matches at 8 bases. Trimming at V came to 5 bases and at J to 5 bases, leaving 4 bases not matched to a gene. The CDR3 spans 14 residues. CDR1 is MDHEN and CDR2 is SYDVKM in the germline V gene. As DNA, the CDR3 is TGTGCCAGCAGTCCGGGACAGGTCAATGAAAAACTGTTTTTT. Translating gives CASSPGQVNEKLFF.

The chain recombines TRBV6-5 with TRBJ2-7; maybe TRBD2 (6 bases). The CDR3 sequence is 15 residues long. Deletions cut 0 bases from V and 6 bases from J, with 15 bases between. Germline lookup yields CDR1 MNHEY and CDR2 SVGAGI. In DNA, the CDR3 is TGTGCCAGCAGTTACTCGATTACGCCGACTAGCGAGCAGTACTTC. This translates into CASSYSITPTSEQYF.

The CDR3 coding sequence is TGTGCCAGCAGTTACTCACAGGGGCTTATCGACTCACCCCTCCACTTT. This codes for CASSYSQGLIDSPLHF. The chain employs TRBV6-5 and TRBJ1-6; 7 bases map to TRBD1. V lost 0 bases, J lost 10 bases, and 9 bases stayed unmatched. Per the germline V gene, CDR1 is MNHEY and CDR2 is SVGAGI. CDR3 length: 16 amino acids.

The V gene is TRBV6-1, the J gene TRBJ1-3, with D uncertain. The CDR3 totals 12 residues. Germline CDR1 is MNHNS and CDR2 is SASEGT. V was cut by 2 bases and J by 5 bases, with 4 bases left in between. In DNA, the CDR3 is TGTGCCAGCAGTGAAAGCAGAAACACCATATATTTT. It translates to CASSESRNTIYF.

The rearrangement uses TRBV7-8 and TRBJ1-1; no clear D. The V end lost 2 bases, the J end lost 4 bases, and 11 bases lay between the germline ends. The CDR3 loop spans 14 amino acids. CDR1 SGHVS and CDR2 FQNEAQ come from the germline V gene. The CDR3, as DNA: TGTGCCAGCAGCTTATCGCGAGGGATCACTGAAGCTTTCTTT. Encoded protein: CASSLSRGITEAFF.

V is TRBV4-1 and J is TRBJ2-3; D not resolved. CDR1 is MGHRA, CDR2 YSYEKL, per germline. V lost 0 bases to trimming and J lost 4 bases, with 11 bases between them. The CDR3 consists of 15 residues. The CDR3 loop is CASSQESWAADTQYF. CDR3 nucleotides: TGCGCCAGCAGCCAAGAATCATGGGCCGCAGATACGCAGTATTTT.